These T cell receptor beta chains were read from a single sample in a study of molecular identifiers for immune sequencing clone quantification. TCRdb processed the PCR reads anew with MiXCR; each CDR3 protein has one entry. Of roughly 10,000 distinct CDR3 sequences detected, roughly a sixth appear once; the ten largest clones hold around 2.1%. The specimen sequenced was naive CD8+ T cells from blood, with Jurkat cell RNA spiked in. Receptors originate from a human donor in good health. Some libraries in this study had Jurkat cell RNA spiked in. CDR3s leave out the opening cysteine and the closing phenylalanine or tryptophan. Size values are once, few and many counts, or a class for expanded clones, and some rows have none.

TRBJ2-7,TRBV7-9,many,ASSMQAGYEQY
TRBJ2-1,TRBV12-3/TRBV12-4,many,ASSPENSGSRGEQF
TRBJ1-1,TRBV2,few,ASTGGIDTEAS
TRBJ1-2,TRBV23-1,few,ASKDRGAGLYGYT
TRBJ1-2,TRBV5-1,medium-sized,ASSPGGLSYGYT
TRBJ2-2,TRBV19,medium-sized,ASSISGANTGELF
TRBJ2-4,TRBV6-4,medium-sized,ASPKKWLAKNIQY
TRBJ2-3,TRBV29-1,.,SVDGWSVSSGRSTGTQY
TRBJ1-2,TRBV4-2,medium-sized,ASSSGTGDFYGYT
TRBJ1-1,TRBV4-3,.,ASSQVCGAGKAF
TRBJ2-7,TRBV7-2,medium-sized,ASRDTGGRSYEQY
TRBJ2-5,TRBV5-1,medium-sized,ASSLDNEETQY
TRBJ1-1,TRBV12-3/TRBV12-4,medium-sized,ASSPTTPLMGRF
TRBJ2-3,TRBV2,many,ASNLPAVPPSTDTQY
TRBJ1-1,TRBV7-9,few,ASSLGFGRGLGNTEAF
TRBJ2-3,TRBV27,medium-sized,ASRPLAGAGADTQY
TRBJ2-7,TRBV20-1,medium-sized,SARDWEGQGAYEQY
TRBJ1-1,TRBV7-9,medium-sized,ASSLGRSEAF
TRBJ2-7,TRBV28,medium-sized,ASSRNEQY
TRBJ2-7,TRBV12-3/TRBV12-4,.,ASSFGGISYEQY
TRBJ2-7,TRBV7-9,many,ASSLVTSGSYEQY
TRBJ2-7,TRBV29-1,medium-sized,SVEGPVSYEQY